Sequencing of this TCR beta chain was carried out in a study of OX40 agonist ivuxolimab in advanced cancers. In the study overall: The dose of intravenous ivuxolimab that patients received every 2 weeks ranged from 0.01 to 10 mg/kg.

Study-wide results and caveats: Expanded clones were, on average, more numerous among CD8+ T cells than CD4+.

To note about this clone: As yet, its antigen is unknown.

Profiled with immunoSEQ multiplex PCR; TCRdb holds only in-frame clones, not every one. Of more than 45,000 clones listed, roughly 84% were seen once; the top ten hold about 4.7%. Systemic immunosuppression or autoimmune disease history was grounds to exclude patients. Unmatched junction bases numbered 7, after V lost 2 bases and J lost 4 bases. The CDR3 is made up of 16 amino acids. Germline V gene data show CDR1 as WNHNN and CDR2 as SYGVQD (reference sequence). The receptor was derived from an adult with an advanced solid tumor such as melanoma, head and neck, liver or kidney cancer. The V call is TRBV10-1, the J call TRBJ2-1; TRBD2 matches 8 bases. Source: CD4+ or CD8+ T cells sorted from blood, taken in a trial of the OX40 agonist ivuxolimab. Here the CDR3 reads CASSEKSGRSYNEQFF. The CDR3, as DNA: TGCGCCAGCAGTGAGAAAAGCGGGAGATCTTACAATGAGCAGTTCTTC.